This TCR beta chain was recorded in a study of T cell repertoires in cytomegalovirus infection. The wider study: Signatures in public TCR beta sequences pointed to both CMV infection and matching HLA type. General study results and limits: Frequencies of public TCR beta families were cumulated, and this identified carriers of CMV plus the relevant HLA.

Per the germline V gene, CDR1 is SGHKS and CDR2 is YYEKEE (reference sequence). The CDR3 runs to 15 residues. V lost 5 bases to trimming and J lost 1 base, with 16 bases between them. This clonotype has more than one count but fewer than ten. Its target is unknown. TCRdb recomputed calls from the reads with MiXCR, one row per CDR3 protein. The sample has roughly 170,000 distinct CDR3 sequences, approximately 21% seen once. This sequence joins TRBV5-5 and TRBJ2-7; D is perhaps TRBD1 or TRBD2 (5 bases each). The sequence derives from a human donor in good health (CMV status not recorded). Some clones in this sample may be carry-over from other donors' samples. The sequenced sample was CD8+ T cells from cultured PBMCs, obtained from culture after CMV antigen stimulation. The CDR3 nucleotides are TGTGCCAGCAGATTTGGCCGGGACCGTTCCTACGAGCAGTACTTC. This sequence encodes CASRFGRDRSYEQYF.